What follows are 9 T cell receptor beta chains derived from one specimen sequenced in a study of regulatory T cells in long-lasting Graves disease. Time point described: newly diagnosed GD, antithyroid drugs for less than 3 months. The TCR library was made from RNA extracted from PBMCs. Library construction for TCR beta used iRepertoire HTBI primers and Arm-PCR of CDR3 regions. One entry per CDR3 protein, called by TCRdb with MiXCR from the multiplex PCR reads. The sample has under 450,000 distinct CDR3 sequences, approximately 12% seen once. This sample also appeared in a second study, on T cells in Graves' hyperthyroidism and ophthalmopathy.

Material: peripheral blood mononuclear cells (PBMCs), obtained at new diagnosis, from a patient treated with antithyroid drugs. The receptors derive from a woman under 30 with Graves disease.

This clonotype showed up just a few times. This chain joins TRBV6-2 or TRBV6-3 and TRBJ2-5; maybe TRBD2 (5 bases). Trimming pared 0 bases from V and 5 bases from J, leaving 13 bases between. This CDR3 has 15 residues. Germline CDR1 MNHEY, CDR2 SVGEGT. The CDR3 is CASSYSSGEKETQYF. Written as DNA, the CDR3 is TGTGCCAGCAGTTACTCGTCCGGGGAAAAGGAGACCCAGTACTTC.

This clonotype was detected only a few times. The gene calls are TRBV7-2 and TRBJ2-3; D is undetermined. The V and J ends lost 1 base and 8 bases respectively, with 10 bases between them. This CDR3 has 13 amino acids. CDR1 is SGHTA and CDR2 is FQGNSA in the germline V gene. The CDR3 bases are TGTGCCAGCAGCTTAGACGTCAAAGCTACGCAGTATTTT. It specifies CASSLDVKATQYF.

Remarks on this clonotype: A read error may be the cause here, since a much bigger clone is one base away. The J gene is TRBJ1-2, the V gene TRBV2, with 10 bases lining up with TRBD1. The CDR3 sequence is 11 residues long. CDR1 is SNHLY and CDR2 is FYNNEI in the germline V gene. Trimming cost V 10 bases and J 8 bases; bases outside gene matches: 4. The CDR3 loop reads CATGTGAGYTF. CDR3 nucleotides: TGTGCCACAGGGACAGGGGCCGGCTACACCTTC.

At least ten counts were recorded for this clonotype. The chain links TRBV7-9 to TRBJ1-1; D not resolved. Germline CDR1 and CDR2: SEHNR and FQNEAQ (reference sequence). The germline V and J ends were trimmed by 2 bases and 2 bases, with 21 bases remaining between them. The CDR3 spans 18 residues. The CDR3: CASSLSGGLGWHNTEAFF. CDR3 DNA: TGTGCCAGCAGCTTAAGTGGAGGGTTAGGTTGGCACAACACTGAAGCTTTCTTT.

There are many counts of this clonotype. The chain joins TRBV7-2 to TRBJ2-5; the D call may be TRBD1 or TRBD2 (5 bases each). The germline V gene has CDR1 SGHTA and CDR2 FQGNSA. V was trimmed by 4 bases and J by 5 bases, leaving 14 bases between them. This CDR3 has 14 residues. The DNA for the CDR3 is TGTGCCAGCAGCTACGTTCAGGGACGGGAGACCCAGTACTTC. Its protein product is CASSYVQGRETQYF.

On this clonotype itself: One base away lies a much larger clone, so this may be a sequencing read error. CDR3 in DNA: TGTGTCAGCTCACTGGACAGGGTCGAGCAGTACGTC. Translated: CVSSLDRVEQYV. The gene calls are TRBV18 and TRBJ2-7; TRBD1 aligns across 8 bases. From germline, CDR1 is KGHSH and CDR2 LQKENI. The CDR3 is made up of 12 amino acids.

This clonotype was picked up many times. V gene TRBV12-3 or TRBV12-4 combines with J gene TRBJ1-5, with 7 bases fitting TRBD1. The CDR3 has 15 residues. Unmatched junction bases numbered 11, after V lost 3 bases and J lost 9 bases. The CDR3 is CASSLGLTGRLPQHF. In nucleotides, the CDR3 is TGTGCCAGCAGTTTGGGTCTGACAGGGAGGTTGCCCCAGCATTTT.

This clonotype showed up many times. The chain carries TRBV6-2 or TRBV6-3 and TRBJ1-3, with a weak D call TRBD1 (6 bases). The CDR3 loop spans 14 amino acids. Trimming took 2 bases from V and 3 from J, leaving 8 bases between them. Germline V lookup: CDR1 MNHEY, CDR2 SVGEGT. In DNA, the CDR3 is TGTGCCAGCAGTTACGACAGGAGTGGAAACACCATATATTTT. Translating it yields CASSYDRSGNTIYF.

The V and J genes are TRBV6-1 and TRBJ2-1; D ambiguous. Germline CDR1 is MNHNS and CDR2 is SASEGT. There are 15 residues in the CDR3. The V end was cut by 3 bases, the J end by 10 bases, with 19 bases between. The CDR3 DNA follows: TGTGCCAGCAGTGAGCCTTCGGCAGGCGTAAGCGAGCAGTTCTTC. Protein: CASSEPSAGVSEQFF.